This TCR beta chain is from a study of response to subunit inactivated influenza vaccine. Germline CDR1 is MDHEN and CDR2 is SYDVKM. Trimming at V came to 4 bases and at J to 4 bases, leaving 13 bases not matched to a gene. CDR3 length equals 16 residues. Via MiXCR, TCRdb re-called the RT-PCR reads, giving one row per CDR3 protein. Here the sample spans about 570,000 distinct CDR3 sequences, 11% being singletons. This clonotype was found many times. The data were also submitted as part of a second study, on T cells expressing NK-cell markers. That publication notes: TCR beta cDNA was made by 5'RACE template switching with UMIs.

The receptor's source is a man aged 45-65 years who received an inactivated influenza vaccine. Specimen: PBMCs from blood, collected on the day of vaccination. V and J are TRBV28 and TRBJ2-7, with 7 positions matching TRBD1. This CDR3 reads CASSSQWTGRGYEQYF. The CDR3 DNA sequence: TGTGCCAGCAGTTCCCAGTGGACAGGCCGAGGATACGAGCAGTACTTC.